This section outlines one T cell receptor beta chain sequence together with its context. What it binds is not known. Treatment reported: approximately 9-day PBMC culture with coronavirus spike peptide pools or control peptides (ViraFEST assay). V shed 0 bases and J shed 2 bases, with 8 bases lying between them. Looked up from germline, CDR1 is LGHNA and CDR2 is YNFKEQ. This CDR3 contains 15 residues. Sequencing of DNA taken from cultured CD4+ T cells relied on the Oncomine TCR Beta short-read assay. Each CDR3 protein is one row after TCRdb ran MiXCR on the PCR reads. The table has approximately 18,000 distinct CDR3 sequences, roughly 49% seen once. This entry is derived from a study of vaccination and CD4 T cells after COVID-19.

Sequencing input: CD4+ T cells from blood, cultured in vitro. This TCR was sampled from a human donor who had recovered from COVID-19. The chain uses TRBV4-2 and TRBJ1-5, with D tentatively TRBD1 (5 bases). Written as DNA, the CDR3 is TGTGCCAGCAGCCAAGATGGGGGGGGCAATCAGCCCCAGCATTTT. It translates to CASSQDGGGNQPQHF.